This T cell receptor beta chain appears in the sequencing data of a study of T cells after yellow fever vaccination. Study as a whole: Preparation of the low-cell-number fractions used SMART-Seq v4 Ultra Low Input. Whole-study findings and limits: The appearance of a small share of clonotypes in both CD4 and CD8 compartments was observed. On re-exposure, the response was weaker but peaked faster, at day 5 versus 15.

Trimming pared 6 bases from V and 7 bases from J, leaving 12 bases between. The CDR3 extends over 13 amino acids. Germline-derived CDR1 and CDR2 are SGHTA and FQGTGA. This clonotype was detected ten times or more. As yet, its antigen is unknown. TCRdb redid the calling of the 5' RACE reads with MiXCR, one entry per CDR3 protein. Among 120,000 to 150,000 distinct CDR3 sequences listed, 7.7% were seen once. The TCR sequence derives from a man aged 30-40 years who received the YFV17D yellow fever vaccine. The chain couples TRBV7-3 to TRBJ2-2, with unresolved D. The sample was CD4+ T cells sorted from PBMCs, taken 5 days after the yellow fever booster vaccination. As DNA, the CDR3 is TGTGCCAGCAGTTCCCGGGCCAACGGGGAGCTGTTTTTT. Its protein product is CASSSRANGELFF.